The next 32 T cell receptor beta chains were all read from a single sample in a study of T cell responses to AZD1222 COVID-19 vaccine. Clones were sequenced by immunoSEQ multiplex PCR, and TCRdb holds only the in-frame ones, with some missing. The data contain 150,000 to 200,000 clones, 85% to 95% of them seen just once; the ten biggest clones take up less than 4%. Here the sequenced sample was peripheral blood, taken 28 days after the second dose of the MenACWY control vaccine. These receptors were obtained from an adult who received the MenACWY meningococcal vaccine as a control.

The chain recombines TRBV6-5 with TRBJ2-1; 9 positions agree with TRBD2. Germline V gene data show CDR1 as MNHEY and CDR2 as SVGAGI. V shed 1 base and J 6 bases; nucleotides not matched to a gene: 7. The CDR3 runs to 16 residues. CDR3: CASSYFPAGGGNEQFF. CDR3 nucleotide sequence: TGTGCCAGCAGTTACTTCCCAGCGGGAGGAGGCAATGAGCAGTTCTTC.

This clone was picked up one time. The chain combines TRBV27 with TRBJ1-2; 9 nucleotides agree with TRBD1. Germline CDR1 reads MNHEY; CDR2 reads SMNVEV (reference sequence). Trimming removed 3 bases from V and 8 bases from J; junction bases left unmatched: 4. This CDR3 is built from 13 residues. CDR3 in amino acids: CASSFRTGEGYTF. In nucleotides, the CDR3 is TGTGCCAGCAGTTTTCGGACAGGGGAAGGCTACACCTTC.

The chain joins TRBV11-2 to TRBJ1-1; D gene uncertain. The germline gives CDR1 SGHAT, CDR2 FQNNGV. Trimming shortened V by 3 bases and J by 4 bases, and 6 bases separated the two germline ends. CDR3 length: 12 residues. CDR3 region: CASSLRVTEAFF. CDR3 nucleotide sequence: TGTGCCAGCAGCTTGAGGGTCACTGAAGCTTTCTTT.

The V call is TRBV2, the J call TRBJ1-1, with a tentative D call TRBD1 (6 bases). The length of the CDR3 is 13 residues. Germline CDR1 reads SNHLY; CDR2 reads FYNNEI. V dropped 6 bases and J dropped 1 base, with 9 bases sitting between them. In nucleotides, the CDR3 is TGTGCCAGCAGCGGACAGCGGAACACTGAAGCTTTCTTT. Protein sequence: CASSGQRNTEAFF.

V and J are TRBV6-2 or TRBV6-3 and TRBJ2-5; the match to TRBD2 covers 12 bases. Unmatched junction bases numbered 7, after V lost 6 bases and J lost 2 bases. This CDR3 spans 16 amino acids. The germline V gene encodes CDR1 MNHEY and CDR2 SVGEGT. For the CDR3, the DNA is TGTGCCAGCAGCCGAACCGGACTAGCGGGACAAGAGACCCAGTACTTC. This gives the protein CASSRTGLAGQETQYF.

This CDR3 reads CASSEALQGTYGYTF. For the CDR3, the DNA is TGTGCCAGCAGTGAAGCATTGCAGGGTACCTATGGCTACACCTTC. The chain links TRBV6-1 to TRBJ1-2; possibly TRBD1 for D (5 bases). Germline CDR1 reads MNHNS; CDR2 reads SASEGT. V was trimmed by 0 bases and J by 4 bases, leaving 12 bases between them. The CDR3 runs 15 residues.

For the CDR3, the DNA is TGCGCCAGCAGCTTGGGGGGACAGATAAGCACAGATACGCAGTATTTT. It translates to CASSLGGQISTDTQYF. The V gene is TRBV5-1, the J gene TRBJ2-3; 7 bases fit TRBD1. This CDR3 has 16 amino acids. Germline CDR1 and CDR2: SGHRS and YFSETQ. The V and J ends lost 0 bases and 0 bases, in that order; junction bases with no gene match: 4. Complete variable domain (other parts from reference TRBV5-1 and TRBJ2-3): KAGVTQTPRYLIKTRGQQVTLSCSPISGHRSVSWYQQTPGQGLQFLFEYFSETQRNKGNFPGRFSGRQFSNSRSEMNVSTLELGDSALYLCASSLGGQISTDTQYFGPGTRLTVL.

The rearrangement uses TRBV6-5 and TRBJ2-5, with 12 bases fitting TRBD1. The CDR3 consists of 14 residues. The J segment lost 9 bases and the V segment lost 7 bases, leaving 9 bases of the junction unmatched. Germline loops: CDR1 MNHEY, CDR2 SVGAGI. The CDR3 DNA reads as TGTGCCAGCATCTGGGGACAGGGGGCGAGGTCCCAGTACTTC. Protein: CASIWGQGARSQYF.

The genes are TRBV7-9 and TRBJ2-2; D unresolved. This CDR3 has 16 residues. Looked up from germline, CDR1 is SEHNR and CDR2 is FQNEAQ (reference sequence). The germline V and J ends were trimmed by 0 bases and 6 bases, with 14 bases remaining between them. The CDR3 loop is CASSLAGKTPPGELFF. The CDR3 DNA is TGTGCCAGCAGCTTAGCGGGGAAAACACCCCCCGGGGAGCTGTTTTTT.

The chain is built from TRBV6-5 and TRBJ1-2; D perhaps matches TRBD1 (5 bases). This CDR3 contains 14 residues. V was trimmed by 6 bases and J by 8 bases, leaving 19 bases between them. Germline V gene sequence: CDR1 MNHEY, CDR2 SVGAGI. As DNA, the CDR3 is TGTGCCAGCAGGCCTCCGGGGCACCCCGGCGGCTACACCTTC. It encodes CASRPPGHPGGYTF.

The CDR3 region has the DNA TGTGCCAGCAGCTCGATTAGCGGGAGAGGGGACGAGCAGTACTTC. This sequence encodes CASSSISGRGDEQYF. This chain uses TRBV7-9 with TRBJ2-7; 9 positions agree with TRBD2. This CDR3 spans 15 amino acids. The trim removed 4 bases at V and 5 bases at J, leaving 9 bases unmatched. CDR1 is SEHNR, CDR2 FQNEAQ, per germline (reference sequence).

The count of this clone is one. This chain uses TRBV12-3 or TRBV12-4 with TRBJ1-4; D is unclear. The CDR3 is 11 residues long. The V end lost 6 bases, the J end lost 5 bases, and 4 bases lay between the germline ends. The CDR3 here is CASSHNEKLFF. In nucleotides, the CDR3 is TGTGCCAGCAGCCACAATGAAAAACTGTTTTTT.

The CDR3 sequence: CASSIHGTEAFF. The CDR3 nucleotides read TGTGCCAGCAGCATTCATGGCACTGAAGCTTTCTTT. V usage is TRBV21-1 and J usage is TRBJ1-1. TRBV21-1 is a pseudogene. CDR3 length: 12 amino acids.

This clone was observed a single time. The chain combines TRBV30 with TRBJ2-4; 7 nucleotides match TRBD2. From germline, CDR1 is GTSNPN and CDR2 SVGIG (reference sequence). V trimming: 2 bases; J trimming: 1 base; junction bases outside the gene matches: 11. The CDR3 is made up of 17 amino acids. In nucleotides, the CDR3 is TGTGCCTGGAGTTCCCCGGGCGGGAGTAGGGCCAAAAACATTCAGTACTTC. This translates into CAWSSPGGSRAKNIQYF.

The V call is TRBV23-1, the J call TRBJ1-6; D remains ambiguous. TRBV23-1 is recorded as an ORF, its role being uncertain. Trimming removed 8 bases at V and 3 bases at J, with 17 bases between. This CDR3 spans 16 amino acids. CDR3 sequence reads: CASLWPSFSYNSPLHF. The DNA of the CDR3 is TGCGCCAGCTTATGGCCTAGCTTTAGCTATAATTCACCCCTCCACTTT.

The gene calls are TRBV4-3 and TRBJ2-1; maybe TRBD1 (5 bases). This CDR3 has 19 amino acids. Germline lookup yields CDR1 LGHNA and CDR2 YSLEER. V was trimmed by 1 base and J by 6 bases, leaving 25 bases between them. The CDR3 DNA reads as TGCGCCAGCAGCCAAGTCGCAGGGCACCCAAGAGTCAACACCAATGAGCAGTTCTTC. This sequence encodes CASSQVAGHPRVNTNEQFF.

The genes are TRBV5-1 and TRBJ2-7; no reliable D call. V was pared by 0 bases and J by 3 bases, with 1 base between. This CDR3 contains 11 residues. Germline values: CDR1 SGHRS, CDR2 YFSETQ. CDR3 in DNA: TGCGCCAGCAGCTTGGACTACGAGCAGTACTTC. This sequence encodes CASSLDYEQYF. Looking up the rest from reference TRBV5-1 and TRBJ2-7 gives the full variable domain: KAGVTQTPRYLIKTRGQQVTLSCSPISGHRSVSWYQQTPGQGLQFLFEYFSETQRNKGNFPGRFSGRQFSNSRSEMNVSTLELGDSALYLCASSLDYEQYFGPGTRLTVT.

In nucleotides, the CDR3 is TGTGCCAGCAGCTTGGACGGTCGGTACACTGAAGCTTTCTTT. As protein: CASSLDGRYTEAFF. The chain recombines TRBV5-6 with TRBJ1-1; D uncertain. The CDR3 sequence is 14 residues long. V was pared by 0 bases and J by 3 bases, with 9 bases between. Per the germline V gene, CDR1 is SGHDT and CDR2 is YYEEEE. Looking up the rest from reference TRBV5-6 and TRBJ1-1 gives the full variable domain: DAGVTQSPTHLIKTRGQQVTLRCSPKSGHDTVSWYQQALGQGPQFIFQYYEEEERQRGNFPDRFSGHQFPNYSSELNVNALLLGDSALYLCASSLDGRYTEAFFGQGTRLTVV.

This chain connects TRBV6-2 or TRBV6-3 to TRBJ2-5; D is uncertain. The germline CDR1 and CDR2 sequences are MNHEY and SVGEGT. The CDR3 sequence is 13 residues long. V lost 2 bases and J lost 2, with 6 bases in between. Written as DNA, the CDR3 is TGTGCCAGCAGTTACGGCACACAAGAGACCCAGTACTTC. It encodes CASSYGTQETQYF.

This chain links TRBV4-2 with TRBJ1-2; no firm D call. Looked up from germline, CDR1 is LGHNA and CDR2 is YNFKEQ. The V gene lost 1 base and the J gene lost 6 bases, with 18 bases spanning the gap. This CDR3 has 16 amino acids. The CDR3 reads CASSQGASGNYDGYTF. CDR3 bases: TGTGCCAGCAGCCAAGGTGCATCGGGGAACTATGATGGCTACACCTTC.

V is TRBV5-1 and J is TRBJ2-7; D perhaps matches TRBD2 (6 bases). This CDR3 has 15 residues. Germline loops: CDR1 SGHRS, CDR2 YFSETQ. Deletions cut 4 bases from V and 0 bases from J, with 14 bases between. The DNA for the CDR3 is TGCGCCAGCAGCCTACGGGACTCCAGCTCCTACGAGCAGTACTTC. Translating gives CASSLRDSSSYEQYF. The full variable domain, with the rest looked up from reference TRBV5-1 and TRBJ2-7, is KAGVTQTPRYLIKTRGQQVTLSCSPISGHRSVSWYQQTPGQGLQFLFEYFSETQRNKGNFPGRFSGRQFSNSRSEMNVSTLELGDSALYLCASSLRDSSSYEQYFGPGTRLTVT.

CDR3 sequence (DNA): TGCGCCAGCAGCTTGGGCACAGGGCTCGCAAAACTGTTTTTT. It codes for CASSLGTGLAKLFF. The V and J genes are TRBV5-1 and TRBJ1-4, with a tentative D call TRBD1 (6 bases). CDR1 and CDR2 (germline): SGHRS, YFSETQ. The CDR3 is 14 amino acids. Trimming pared 0 bases from V and 10 bases from J, leaving 13 bases between.

This clone was seen only once. The V gene is TRBV27, the J gene TRBJ1-2; TRBD1 is a possible D gene (5 bases). CDR3 length: 16 residues. Germline-derived CDR1 and CDR2 are MNHEY and SMNVEV (reference sequence). V lost 6 bases and J lost 3, with 20 bases in between. This chain's CDR3 is CASSPTPGREDYGYTF. The CDR3 nucleotides are TGTGCCAGCAGCCCGACCCCGGGCAGGGAAGACTATGGCTACACCTTC.

The chain carries TRBV11-3 and TRBJ2-1; D is possibly TRBD2 (6 bases). The V gene lost 5 bases and the J gene lost 8 bases, with 10 bases spanning the gap. The length of the CDR3 is 12 residues. Germline CDR1 SGHNT, CDR2 YENEEA. The CDR3 DNA is TGTGCCAGCAGCCCGGGACTCCATGAGCAGTTCTTC. This encodes CASSPGLHEQFF.

This clone occurred once. This chain connects TRBV5-4 to TRBJ2-3; D not resolved. Trimming removed 0 bases from V and 1 base from J, with 6 bases in between. There are 14 residues in the CDR3. The germline V gene encodes CDR1 SGHNT and CDR2 YYREEE (reference sequence). This CDR3 reads CASSLDLGTDTQYF. CDR3 nucleotides: TGTGCCAGCAGCTTGGACCTCGGCACAGATACGCAGTATTTT.

This sequence joins TRBV5-8 and TRBJ2-2, with TRBD2 as a possible D gene (5 bases). CDR3 length: 15 residues. V dropped 1 base and J dropped 3 bases, with 10 bases sitting between them. The germline V gene encodes CDR1 SGHTS and CDR2 YDEGEE. CDR3 region: CASSLRGGDTGELFF. CDR3 in DNA: TGTGCCAGCAGCTTGAGAGGAGGCGACACCGGGGAGCTGTTTTTT.

V usage is TRBV11-1 and J usage is TRBJ2-1, with 8 bases aligning to TRBD2. V trimming: 5 bases; J trimming: 7 bases; junction bases outside the gene matches: 13. The CDR3 covers 16 residues. CDR1 and CDR2 (germline): SGHAT, FQDESV (reference sequence). Here the CDR3 reads CASSPGLERGRNEQFF. CDR3 coding DNA: TGTGCCAGCAGCCCGGGGTTGGAGCGGGGGAGAAATGAGCAGTTCTTC.

The chain joins TRBV30 to TRBJ1-4, with a weak D call TRBD1 (6 bases). V dropped 3 bases and J dropped 5 bases, with 16 bases sitting between them. The CDR3 is 15 amino acids. Germline loops: CDR1 GTSNPN, CDR2 SVGIG (reference sequence). The CDR3 sequence: CAWRGIRTANEKLFF. The CDR3 DNA sequence: TGTGCCTGGAGGGGGATTAGGACAGCAAATGAAAAACTGTTTTTT. The variable domain in full, with the rest retrieved from reference TRBV30 and TRBJ1-4, is SQTIHQWPATLVQPVGSPLSLECTVEGTSNPNLYWYRQAAGRGLQLLFYSVGIGQISSEVPQNLSASRPQDRQFILSSKKLLLSDSGFYLCAWRGIRTANEKLFFGSGTQLSVL.

This chain uses TRBV30 with TRBJ2-7; 7 bases match TRBD2. V lost 5 bases, J lost 1 base, and 2 bases stayed unmatched. Germline CDR1 is GTSNPN and CDR2 is SVGIG (reference sequence). The CDR3 is made up of 12 amino acids. The CDR3 protein is CAWGEGSYEQYF. CDR3 sequence (DNA): TGTGCCTGGGGGGAGGGTTCCTACGAGCAGTACTTC.

The CDR3 loop is CASSLTGVGAPQHF. In DNA, the CDR3 is TGTGCCAGCAGTTTAACAGGGGTAGGTGCGCCCCAGCATTTT. This rearrangement joins TRBV27 to TRBJ1-5; 7 bases agree with TRBD1. CDR1 is MNHEY and CDR2 is SMNVEV in the germline V gene (reference sequence). The CDR3 spans 14 residues. The J segment lost 9 bases and the V segment lost 2 bases, leaving 7 bases of the junction unmatched.

V usage is TRBV6-6 and J usage is TRBJ1-5; TRBD1 is a possible D gene (6 bases). CDR3 size: 14 residues. CDR1 and CDR2 (germline): MNHNY, SVGAGI (reference sequence). V was shortened by 6 bases and J by 2 bases, with 11 bases between the two germline ends. The DNA for the CDR3 is TGTGCCAGCAGAACAGGGTCGGGCAATCAGCCCCAGCATTTT. Translating it yields CASRTGSGNQPQHF.

This chain connects TRBV2 to TRBJ1-2, with D unclear. The CDR3 has 10 residues. The germline V gene encodes CDR1 SNHLY and CDR2 FYNNEI. Trimming cost V 7 bases and J 13 bases, with 13 bases left between them. This CDR3 is CASKGIEATF. CDR3 coding DNA: TGTGCCAGCAAAGGGATAGAAGCCACCTTC.